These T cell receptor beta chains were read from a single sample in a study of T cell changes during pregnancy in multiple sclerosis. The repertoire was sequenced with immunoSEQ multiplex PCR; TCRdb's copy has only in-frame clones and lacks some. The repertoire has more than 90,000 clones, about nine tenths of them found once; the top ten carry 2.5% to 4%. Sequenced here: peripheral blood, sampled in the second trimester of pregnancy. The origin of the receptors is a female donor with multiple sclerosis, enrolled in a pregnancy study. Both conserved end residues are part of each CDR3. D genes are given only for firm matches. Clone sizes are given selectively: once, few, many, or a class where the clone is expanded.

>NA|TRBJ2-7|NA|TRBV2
CASSEDPGLSYEQYF
TGTGCCAGCAGTGAAGATCCAGGTCTATCCTACGAGCAGTACTTC
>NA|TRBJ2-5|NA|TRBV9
CASSVAGVTETQYF
TGTGCCAGCAGCGTAGCGGGAGTCACTGAGACCCAGTACTTC
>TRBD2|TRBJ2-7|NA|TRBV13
CASSESGRVHEQYF
TGTGCCAGCAGCGAGAGCGGGAGGGTCCACGAGCAGTACTTC
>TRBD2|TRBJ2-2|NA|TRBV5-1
CASSLTGGPTGELFF
TGCGCCAGCAGCTTGACGGGAGGGCCAACCGGGGAGCTGTTTTTT
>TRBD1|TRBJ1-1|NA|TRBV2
CASRRDRGTEAFF
TGTGCCAGCAGGAGAGACAGGGGCACTGAAGCTTTCTTT
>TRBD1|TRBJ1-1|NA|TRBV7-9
CASSLQGEEAFF
TGTGCCAGCAGCTTACAGGGGGAGGAAGCTTTCTTT
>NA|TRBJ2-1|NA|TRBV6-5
CASMLAAYNEQFF
TGTGCCAGCATGTTAGCGGCGTACAATGAGCAGTTCTTC
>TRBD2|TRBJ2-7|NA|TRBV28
CASRDGTSAGYEQYF
TGTGCCAGCAGAGACGGGACTAGCGCGGGATACGAGCAGTACTTC
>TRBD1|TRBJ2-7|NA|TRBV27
CASSQLTGAGSYEQYF
TGTGCCAGCAGCCAACTTACAGGGGCTGGATCCTACGAGCAGTACTTC
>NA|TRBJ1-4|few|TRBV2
CASSHRTSTNEKLFF
TGTGCCAGCAGTCACAGGACCTCAACTAATGAAAAACTGTTTTTT
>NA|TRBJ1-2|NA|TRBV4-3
CASSQRGLVNYGYTF
TGCGCCAGCAGCCAACGGGGATTAGTTAACTATGGCTACACCTTC
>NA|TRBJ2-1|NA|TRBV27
CASSPRPLPLWFF
TGTGCCAGCAGTCCCCGTCCCCTCCCACTTTGGTTCTTC
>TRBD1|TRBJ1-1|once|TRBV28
CASNVLGTGPHEAFF
TGTGCCAGCAACGTCCTCGGGACAGGGCCCCATGAAGCTTTCTTT
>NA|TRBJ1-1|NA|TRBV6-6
CASRTQDGTQGEAFF
TGTGCCAGCAGGACTCAAGACGGAACCCAGGGTGAAGCTTTCTTT
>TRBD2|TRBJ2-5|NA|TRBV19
CASSPSTSGRKETQYF
TGTGCCAGTAGTCCCTCGACTAGCGGGAGAAAAGAGACCCAGTACTTC
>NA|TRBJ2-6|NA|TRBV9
CASSVDGGFGANVLTF
TGTGCCAGCAGCGTAGATGGAGGGTTTGGGGCCAACGTCCTGACTTTC
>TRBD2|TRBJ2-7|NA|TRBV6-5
CASRPYSGRANEQYF
TGTGCCAGCAGACCCTATAGCGGGAGGGCCAACGAGCAGTACTTC
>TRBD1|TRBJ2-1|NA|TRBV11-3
CASSLDELPGQGISEQFF
TGTGCCAGCAGCTTAGACGAGCTGCCGGGACAGGGCATTAGTGAGCAGTTCTTC
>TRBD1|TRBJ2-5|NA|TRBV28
CASSSTGKETQYF
TGTGCCAGCAGCTCGACAGGGAAGGAGACCCAGTACTTC
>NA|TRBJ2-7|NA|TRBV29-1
CSVEGRGFYEQYF
TGCAGCGTTGAGGGCAGGGGATTCTACGAGCAGTACTTC
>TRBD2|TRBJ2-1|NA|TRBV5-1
CASSLSGVEQFF
TGCGCCAGCAGCTTAAGCGGGGTTGAGCAGTTCTTC
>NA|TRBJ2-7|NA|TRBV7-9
CASSPTVPSYEQYF
TGTGCCAGCAGCCCGACAGTCCCGTCCTACGAGCAGTACTTC
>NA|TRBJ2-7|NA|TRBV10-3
CAISASTGVSYEQYF
TGTGCCATCAGTGCCTCGACAGGTGTATCCTACGAGCAGTACTTC
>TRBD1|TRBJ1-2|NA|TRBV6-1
CASSTGGGNYGYTF
TGTGCCAGCAGTACAGGGGGGGGTAACTATGGCTACACCTTC
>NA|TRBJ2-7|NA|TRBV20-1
CSAPRLSGQYF
TGCAGTGCCCCCAGGCTTAGCGGCCAGTACTTC
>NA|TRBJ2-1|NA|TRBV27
CASTGPTTPPSVYNEQFF
TGTGCCAGCACAGGCCCTACCACCCCCCCCTCTGTTTACAATGAGCAGTTCTTC
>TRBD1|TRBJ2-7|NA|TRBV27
CASRRQGAYEQYF
TGTGCCAGCAGGCGCCAGGGGGCTTACGAGCAGTACTTC
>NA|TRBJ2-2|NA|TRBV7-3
CASSLTGWGAGELFF
TGTGCCAGCAGCTTAACGGGCTGGGGGGCCGGGGAGCTGTTTTTT
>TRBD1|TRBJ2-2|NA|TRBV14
CASSRDRGERTGELFF
TGTGCCAGCAGCCGAGACAGGGGAGAGAGGACCGGGGAGCTGTTTTTT
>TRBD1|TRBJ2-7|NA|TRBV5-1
CASSSGQLYEQYF
TGCGCCAGCAGCTCGGGACAGCTCTACGAGCAGTACTTC
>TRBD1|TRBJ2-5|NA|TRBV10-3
CAISESRDRGRETQYF
TGTGCCATCAGTGAGTCCCGGGACAGGGGGCGAGAGACCCAGTACTTC
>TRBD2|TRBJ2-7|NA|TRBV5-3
CARSLSGRAYYEQYF
TGTGCCAGAAGCTTAAGCGGGAGGGCTTACTACGAGCAGTACTTC
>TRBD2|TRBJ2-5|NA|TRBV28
CASSLSGRRETQYF
TGTGCCAGCAGCCTTAGCGGGAGAAGGGAGACCCAGTACTTC
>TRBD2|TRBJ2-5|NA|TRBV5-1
CASTPIAGAAETQYF
TGCGCCAGCACCCCAATAGCGGGAGCAGCAGAGACCCAGTACTTC
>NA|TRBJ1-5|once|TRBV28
CASSLSQPQHF
TGTGCCAGCAGTTTGAGTCAGCCCCAGCATTTT
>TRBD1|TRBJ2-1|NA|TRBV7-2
CASSLRDRGGNEQFF
TGTGCCAGCAGCTTACGGGACAGGGGTGGGAATGAGCAGTTCTTC
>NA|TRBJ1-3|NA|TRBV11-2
CASSQQINSGNTIYF
TGTGCCAGCAGCCAACAGATTAACTCTGGAAACACCATATATTTT
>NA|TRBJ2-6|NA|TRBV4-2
CASSQEQGSANSGANVLTF
TGTGCCAGCAGCCAAGAGCAAGGTAGCGCGAACTCTGGGGCCAACGTCCTGACTTTC
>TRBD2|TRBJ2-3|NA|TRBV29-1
CSVGGVGTSGRTDTQYF
TGCAGCGTTGGGGGCGTGGGGACTAGCGGACGCACAGATACGCAGTATTTT
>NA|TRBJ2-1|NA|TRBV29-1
CSVEYAASYNEQFF
TGCAGCGTTGAATACGCGGCATCCTACAATGAGCAGTTCTTC
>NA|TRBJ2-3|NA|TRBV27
CASRRQITTDTQYF
TGTGCCAGCAGACGACAGATAACGACGGATACGCAGTATTTT
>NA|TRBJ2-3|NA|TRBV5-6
CASSLSLGGRITDTQYF
TGTGCCAGCAGCTTGTCCCTCGGGGGGCGCATCACAGATACGCAGTATTTT
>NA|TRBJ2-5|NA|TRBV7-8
CASSLGWDNQETQYF
TGTGCCAGCAGCTTAGGGTGGGACAACCAAGAGACCCAGTACTTC
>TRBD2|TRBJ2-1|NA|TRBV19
CASSLRTSSHIEQFF
TGTGCCAGTAGTCTGCGGACTAGTTCCCATATCGAGCAGTTCTTC
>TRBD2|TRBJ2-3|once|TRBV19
CASSTMASGRRRGRADTQYF
TGTGCCAGTAGTACGATGGCTAGCGGGAGGCGACGAGGGAGAGCAGATACGCAGTATTTT
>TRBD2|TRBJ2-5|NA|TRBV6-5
CASSWRPSGSQETQYF
TGTGCCAGCAGTTGGCGGCCTAGCGGGAGCCAAGAGACCCAGTACTTC
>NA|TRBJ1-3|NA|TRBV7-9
CASSLDGSGNTIYF
TGTGCCAGCAGCTTAGACGGGTCTGGAAACACCATATATTTT
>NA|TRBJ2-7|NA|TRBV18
CASSPQSKSYEQYF
TGTGCCAGCTCACCCCAGTCCAAGTCCTACGAGCAGTACTTC
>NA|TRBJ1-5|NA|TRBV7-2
CASSQTGVNQPQHF
TGTGCCAGCAGCCAGACAGGAGTCAATCAGCCCCAGCATTTT
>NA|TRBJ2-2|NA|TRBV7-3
CASSPTTAGELFF
TGTGCCAGCAGCCCAACCACGGCCGGGGAGCTGTTTTTT
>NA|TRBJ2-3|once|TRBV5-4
CASSFLGSGTDTQYF
TGTGCCAGCAGCTTTCTTGGTAGCGGCACAGATACGCAGTATTTT
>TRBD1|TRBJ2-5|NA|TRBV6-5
CASSSTGGETQYF
TGTGCCAGCAGTTCTACAGGGGGCGAGACCCAGTACTTC
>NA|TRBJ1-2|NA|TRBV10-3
CAISESGPPSGYTF
TGTGCCATCAGTGAATCAGGGCCGCCGAGCGGCTACACCTTC
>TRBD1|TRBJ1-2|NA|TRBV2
CASRFAGGQGNYGYTF
TGTGCCAGCAGATTCGCGGGGGGACAGGGGAACTATGGCTACACCTTC
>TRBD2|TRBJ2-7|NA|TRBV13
CASSLEASGYSYEQYF
TGTGCCAGCAGCTTAGAGGCTAGCGGGTACTCCTACGAGCAGTACTTC